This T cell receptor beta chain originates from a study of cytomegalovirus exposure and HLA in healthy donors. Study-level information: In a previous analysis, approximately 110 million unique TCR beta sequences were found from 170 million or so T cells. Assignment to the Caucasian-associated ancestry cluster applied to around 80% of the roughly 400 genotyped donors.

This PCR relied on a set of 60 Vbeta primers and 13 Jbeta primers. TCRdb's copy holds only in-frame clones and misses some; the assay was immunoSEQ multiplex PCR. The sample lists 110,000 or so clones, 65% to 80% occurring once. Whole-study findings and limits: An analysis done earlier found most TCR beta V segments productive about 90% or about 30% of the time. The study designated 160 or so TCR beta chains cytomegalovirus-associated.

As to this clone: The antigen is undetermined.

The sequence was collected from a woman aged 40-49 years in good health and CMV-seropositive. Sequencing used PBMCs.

The CDR3 DNA reads as TGTGCCAGCAGTCCGGCAGGTAATAGCAATCAGCCCCAGCATTTT. Translation: CASSPAGNSNQPQHF. V gene TRBV6-5 combines with J gene TRBJ1-5; no clear D gene. The CDR3 is 15 residues long. Deletions cut 5 bases from V and 0 bases from J, with 11 bases between. The germline CDR1 and CDR2 sequences are MNHEY and SVGAGI.